The entry below gives a single T cell receptor (beta chain) sequence along with its context. The antigen is unknown. The use of a sample-barcoded 5' primer and a J-beta primer mix characterized a second PCR of roughly 7 to 11 cycles. Each cDNA molecule, via a template-switch adaptor with 12 random nucleotides, was tagged. TCRdb called the 5' RACE reads again in MiXCR, with one record for every CDR3 protein. Of about 800,000 distinct CDR3 sequences in the sample, 58% were seen once. This sample is part of a study of blood T cells in healthy people across ages. In germline, CDR1 is MNHEY, CDR2 SVGAGI. The CDR3 totals 14 residues. J was trimmed by 8 bases and V by 8 bases; bases with no gene match: 6. Overall study results and limits: A conclusive naive versus antigen-experienced comparison was prevented by the unsorted PBMCs. Any changes in expanded clonotypes were possibly confounded, as donor CMV status remained unknown.

This TCR was recovered from a young man in good health. Sequencing was carried out using blood. The chain combines TRBV6-5 with TRBJ1-6; 10 nucleotides align to TRBD1. CDR3 in DNA: TGTGCCAGCCGAGGGACAGGGGATCATTCACCCCTCCACTTT. This codes for CASRGTGDHSPLHF.